This T cell receptor (beta chain) was sequenced during a study of vaccination effects on CD4 cells after COVID-19. Germline V lookup: CDR1 SGHRS, CDR2 YFSETQ. CDR3 length: 16 amino acids. Trimming removed 1 base from V and 2 bases from J; junction bases left unmatched: 6. About this clone itself: Its antigen remains unknown.

Libraries were prepared by immunoSEQ multiplex PCR; TCRdb keeps only in-frame clonotypes and omits some of them. Seen here are around 25,000 clones, roughly 71% observed once, and the top ten hold roughly 18%. In the ViraFEST assay, antigen-specific CD4+ clonotypes were identified by expansion after peptide-pool stimulation. Culturing for ten to eleven days preceded CD4+ T cell isolation. By PCR, the person was confirmed to have had SARS-CoV-2 infection between March and December 2020. General observations from the study: Marked clonal contraction of infection- and vaccine-induced clones was seen late after vaccination.

The sequence was collected from a human donor who had a prior SARS-CoV-2 infection. This rearrangement joins TRBV5-1 to TRBJ2-3; 8 bases match TRBD2. Sequenced material: CD4+ T cells from PBMCs cultured with SARS-CoV-2 spike peptides, taken before COVID-19 vaccination. For the CDR3, the DNA is TGCGCCAGCAGCTTGAATGCGCGGGGGGACACAGATACGCAGTATTTT. Encoded protein: CASSLNARGDTDTQYF.